The entry below describes one T cell receptor beta chain. The antigen remains unidentified. Each donor's blood draw was roughly 10 milliliters of peripheral blood. Combining a sample-barcoded 5' primer with a J-beta primer mix, a second PCR ran for about 7 to 11 cycles. Each cDNA molecule received a tag from a template-switch adaptor that had 12 random nucleotides. TCRdb ran MiXCR on the 5' RACE reads and lists one entry per CDR3 protein. The sample has fewer than 900,000 distinct CDR3 sequences, around 40% seen once. These data are taken from a study of blood T cells in healthy people across ages. The ends were cut back, 4 bases at V and 6 bases at J, with 9 bases in the middle. The germline V gene encodes CDR1 SQVTM and CDR2 ANQGSEA. This CDR3 has 11 amino acids. Study results and caveats: With age, beta diversity per million T cells declined roughly linearly, significantly by 30 to 40. One million T cells yielded diversity estimates that were considered underestimates.

The clonotype comes from a woman aged 55-69 years in good health. The chain uses TRBV29-1 and TRBJ1-2; perhaps TRBD1 as D (6 bases). The sequenced sample was blood. CDR3 sequence: CSVVAGDGYTF. In nucleotides, the CDR3 is TGCAGCGTTGTGGCAGGGGATGGCTACACCTTC.